This record concerns one T cell receptor beta chain sequence. This clonotype was detected only a few times. This clone's antigen is unknown. No clone much larger than this one lies a single base away; base qualities are absent. This sample stems from a study of immune characterization of retroperitoneal liposarcoma (dated by TCRdb to between 2018 and 2020). Library prep was done by PCR. For sequencing, a NextSeq 500 was employed. TCRdb reprocessing: public reads trimmed at Q25 with fastp, clones called with MiXCR, in-frame beta chains kept. Rows with a matching CDR3 protein are joined into one entry that keeps the most common DNA and genes. The sample has 7,000 to 10,000 distinct CDR3 sequences on record, just over 40% of them singletons. In total, the top ten clones hold under 15% of the sample. CDR1 LGHNT and CDR2 FRNRAP are derived from the germline V gene. The CDR3 runs 15 amino acids, cysteine and phenylalanine included. Of all the DNA, just the CDR3 is kept, 45 bases in frame from base 1.

The sequence was obtained from a male donor with retroperitoneal liposarcoma. The sample was tumor tissue. The rearrangement combines TRBV12-5 with TRBJ2-1, with a tentative D gene TRBD1 over 6 matching bases. Judging by the DNA end, TRBJ2-5 fits better; the J call may be wrong. In nucleotide form, the sequence is TGTGCTAGTGGTTTGGAAGGGACACCCCAAGAGACCCAGTACTTC. Translation gives CASGLEGTPQETQYF.